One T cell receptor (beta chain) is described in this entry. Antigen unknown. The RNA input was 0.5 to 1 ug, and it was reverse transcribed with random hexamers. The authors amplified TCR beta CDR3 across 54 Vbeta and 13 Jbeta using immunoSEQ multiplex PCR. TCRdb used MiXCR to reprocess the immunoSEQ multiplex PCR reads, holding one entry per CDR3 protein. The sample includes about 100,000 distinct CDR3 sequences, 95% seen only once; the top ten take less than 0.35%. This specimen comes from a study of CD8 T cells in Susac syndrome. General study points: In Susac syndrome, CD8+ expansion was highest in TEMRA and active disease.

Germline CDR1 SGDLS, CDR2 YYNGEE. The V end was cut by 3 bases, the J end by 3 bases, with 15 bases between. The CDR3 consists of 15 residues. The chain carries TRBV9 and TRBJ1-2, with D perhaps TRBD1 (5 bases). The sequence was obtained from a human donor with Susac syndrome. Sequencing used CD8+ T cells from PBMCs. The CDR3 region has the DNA TGTGCCAGCAGCGCAAGTCAGGGCCCCTACTATGGCTACACCTTC. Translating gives CASSASQGPYYGYTF.